This TCR beta chain stems from a study of T cell changes during pregnancy in multiple sclerosis. Clones were read by immunoSEQ multiplex PCR, and TCRdb kept only the in-frame ones, dropping some. The table includes some 38,000 clones, about 90% detected once. V lost 1 base to trimming and J lost 7 bases, with 13 bases between them. CDR3 length equals 15 residues. Germline-derived CDR1 and CDR2 are MNHEY and SVGAGI. Sequenced material: CD4+ T cells from peripheral blood mononuclear cells, taken after pregnancy. The gene calls are TRBV6-5 and TRBJ1-4; a weak D match, TRBD1 (5 bases). This receptor was obtained from a female donor in good health, enrolled as a control in a pregnancy study. CDR3 bases: TGTGCCAGCAGTTACTTCGGGGCCGGGGGTGAAAAACTGTTTTTT. Translated, it gives CASSYFGAGGEKLFF.